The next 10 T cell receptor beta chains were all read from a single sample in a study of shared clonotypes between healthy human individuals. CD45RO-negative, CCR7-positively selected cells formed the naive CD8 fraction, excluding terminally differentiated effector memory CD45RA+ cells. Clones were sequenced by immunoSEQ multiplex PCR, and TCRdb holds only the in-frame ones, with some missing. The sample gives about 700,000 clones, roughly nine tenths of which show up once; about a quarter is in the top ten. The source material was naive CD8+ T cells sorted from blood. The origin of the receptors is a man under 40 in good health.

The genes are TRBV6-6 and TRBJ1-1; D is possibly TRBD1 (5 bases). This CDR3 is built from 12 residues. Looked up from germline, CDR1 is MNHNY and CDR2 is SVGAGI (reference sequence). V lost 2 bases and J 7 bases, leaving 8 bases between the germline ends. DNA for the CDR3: TGTGCCAGCAGTTACGGGGCGGATGAAGCTTTCTTT. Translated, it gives CASSYGADEAFF.

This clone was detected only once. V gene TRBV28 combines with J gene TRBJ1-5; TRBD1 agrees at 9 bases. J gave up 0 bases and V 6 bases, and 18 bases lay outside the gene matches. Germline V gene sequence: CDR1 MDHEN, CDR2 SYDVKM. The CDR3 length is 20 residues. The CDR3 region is CASRRPPGQGFVNSNQPQHF. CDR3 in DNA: TGTGCCAGCAGAAGGCCTCCGGGACAGGGTTTTGTTAATAGCAATCAGCCCCAGCATTTT.

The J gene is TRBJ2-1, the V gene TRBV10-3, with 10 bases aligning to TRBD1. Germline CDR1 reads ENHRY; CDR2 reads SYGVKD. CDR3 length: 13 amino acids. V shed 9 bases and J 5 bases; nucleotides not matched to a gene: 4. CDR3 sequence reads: CAIGDRGHNEQFF. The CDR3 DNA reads TGTGCCATAGGGGACAGGGGCCACAATGAGCAGTTCTTC.

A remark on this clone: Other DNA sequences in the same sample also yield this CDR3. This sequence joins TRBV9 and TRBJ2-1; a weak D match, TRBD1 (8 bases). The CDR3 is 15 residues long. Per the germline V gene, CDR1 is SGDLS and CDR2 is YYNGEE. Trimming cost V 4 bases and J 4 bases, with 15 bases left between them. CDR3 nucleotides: TGTGCCAGCAGCCCCGGACAGGGAGGGTACAATGAGCAGTTCTTC. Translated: CASSPGQGGYNEQFF.

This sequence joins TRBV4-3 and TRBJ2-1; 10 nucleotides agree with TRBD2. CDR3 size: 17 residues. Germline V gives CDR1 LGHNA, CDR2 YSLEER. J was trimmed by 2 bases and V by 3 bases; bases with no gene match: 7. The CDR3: CASSHPGTSAPYNEQFF. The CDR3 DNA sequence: TGCGCCAGCAGCCACCCCGGGACTAGCGCGCCCTACAATGAGCAGTTCTTC.

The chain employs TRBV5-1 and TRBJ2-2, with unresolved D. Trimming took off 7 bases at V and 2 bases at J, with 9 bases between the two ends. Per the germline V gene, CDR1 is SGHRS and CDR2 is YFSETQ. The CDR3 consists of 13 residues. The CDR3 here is CASLEHNTGELFF. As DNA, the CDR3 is TGCGCCAGCTTAGAACATAACACCGGGGAGCTGTTTTTT. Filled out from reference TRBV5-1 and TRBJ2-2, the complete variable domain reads KAGVTQTPRYLIKTRGQQVTLSCSPISGHRSVSWYQQTPGQGLQFLFEYFSETQRNKGNFPGRFSGRQFSNSRSEMNVSTLELGDSALYLCASLEHNTGELFFGEGSRLTVL.

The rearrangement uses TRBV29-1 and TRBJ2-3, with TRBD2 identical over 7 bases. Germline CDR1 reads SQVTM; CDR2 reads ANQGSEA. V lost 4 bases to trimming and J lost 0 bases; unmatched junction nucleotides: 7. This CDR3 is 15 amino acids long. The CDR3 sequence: CSVGRLAVSTDTQYF. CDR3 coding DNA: TGCAGCGTTGGTCGGCTAGCGGTTAGCACAGATACGCAGTATTTT.

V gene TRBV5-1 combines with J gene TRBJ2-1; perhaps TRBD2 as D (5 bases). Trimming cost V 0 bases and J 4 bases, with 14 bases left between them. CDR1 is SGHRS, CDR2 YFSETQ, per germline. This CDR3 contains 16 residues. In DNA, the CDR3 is TGCGCCAGCAGCTTGGAGAGTGGACTTCCGTACAATGAGCAGTTCTTC. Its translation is CASSLESGLPYNEQFF.

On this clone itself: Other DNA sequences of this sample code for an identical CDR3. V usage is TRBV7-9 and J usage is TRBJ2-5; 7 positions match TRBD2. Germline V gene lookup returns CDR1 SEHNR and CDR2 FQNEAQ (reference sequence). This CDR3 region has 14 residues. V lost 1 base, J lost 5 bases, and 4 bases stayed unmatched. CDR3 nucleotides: TGTGCCAGCAGCTTAGGGGGCGGGGGTGAGACCCAGTACTTC. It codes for CASSLGGGGETQYF.

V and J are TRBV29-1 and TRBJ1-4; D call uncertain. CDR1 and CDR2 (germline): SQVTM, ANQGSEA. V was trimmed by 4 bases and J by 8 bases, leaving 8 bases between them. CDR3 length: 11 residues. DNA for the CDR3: TGCAGCGTTGCAAGGGCCGAAAAACTGTTTTTT. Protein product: CSVARAEKLFF.